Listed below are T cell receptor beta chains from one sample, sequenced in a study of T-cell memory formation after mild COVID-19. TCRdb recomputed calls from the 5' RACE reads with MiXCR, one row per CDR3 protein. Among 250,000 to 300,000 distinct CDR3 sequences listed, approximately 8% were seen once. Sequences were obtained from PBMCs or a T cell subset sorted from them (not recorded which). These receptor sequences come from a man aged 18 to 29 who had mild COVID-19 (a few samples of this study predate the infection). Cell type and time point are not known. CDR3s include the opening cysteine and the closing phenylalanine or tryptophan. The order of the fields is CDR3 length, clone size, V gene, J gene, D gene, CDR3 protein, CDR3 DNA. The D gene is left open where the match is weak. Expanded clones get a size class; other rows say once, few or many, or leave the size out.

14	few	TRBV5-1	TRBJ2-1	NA	CASTRGPGAPEQFF	TGCGCCAGCACTCGGGGGCCGGGGGCCCCTGAGCAGTTCTTC
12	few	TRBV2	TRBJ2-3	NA	CASRIQGFRKYF	TGTGCCAGCAGAATACAGGGCTTTCGGAAGTATTTT
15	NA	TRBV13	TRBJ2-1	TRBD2	CASSSRRRGYNEQFF	TGTGCCAGCAGCTCCAGACGGCGGGGGTACAATGAGCAGTTCTTC
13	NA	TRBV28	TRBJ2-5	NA	CASSSRVGETQYF	TGTGCCAGCAGTTCCAGGGTGGGGGAGACCCAGTACTTC
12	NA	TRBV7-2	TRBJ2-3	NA	CARGGGTDTQYF	TGTGCTCGAGGAGGAGGCACAGATACGCAGTATTTT
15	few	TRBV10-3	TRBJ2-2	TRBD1	CATRDSDRGRVELFF	TGTGCCACTAGGGATTCGGACAGGGGGCGCGTGGAGCTGTTTTTT
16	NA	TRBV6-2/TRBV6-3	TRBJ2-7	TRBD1	CASSYSLGTGGYEQYF	TGTGCCAGCAGTTACTCCCTTGGGACAGGGGGCTACGAGCAGTACTTC
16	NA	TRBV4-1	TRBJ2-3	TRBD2	CASSHVSGGDTDTQYF	TGCGCCAGCAGCCACGTTAGCGGGGGGGACACAGATACGCAGTATTTT
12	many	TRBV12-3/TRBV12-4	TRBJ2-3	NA	CASSFRGDTQYF	TGTGCCAGCAGTTTCAGGGGAGATACGCAGTATTTT
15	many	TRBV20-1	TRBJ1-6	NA	CSATSELTGNSPLHF	TGCAGTGCCACCTCAGAACTTACAGGGAATTCACCCCTCCACTTT
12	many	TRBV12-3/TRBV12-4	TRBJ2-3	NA	CASSSQGGTQYF	TGTGCCAGCAGTTCCCAGGGGGGAACGCAGTATTTT
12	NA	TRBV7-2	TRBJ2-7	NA	CASTRRRNEQYF	TGTGCCAGCACCAGGAGGAGGAACGAGCAGTACTTC
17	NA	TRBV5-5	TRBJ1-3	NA	CASSHHPGPRTGNTIYF	TGTGCCAGCAGCCATCACCCGGGGCCTAGAACTGGAAACACCATATATTTT
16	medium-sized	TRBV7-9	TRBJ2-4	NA	CASTPPEELAKNIQYF	TGTGCCAGCACCCCTCCAGAGGAACTAGCCAAAAACATTCAGTACTTC
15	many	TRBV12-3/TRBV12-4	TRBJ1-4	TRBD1	CASSFGTGDNEKLFF	TGTGCCAGCAGTTTTGGGACAGGGGACAATGAAAAACTGTTTTTT
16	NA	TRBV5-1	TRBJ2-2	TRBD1	CASSLAAGGNTGELFF	TGCGCCAGCAGCTTGGCAGCAGGGGGCAACACCGGGGAGCTGTTTTTT
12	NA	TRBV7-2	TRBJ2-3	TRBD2	CASRRESDTQYF	TGTGCCAGCAGGCGGGAGTCAGATACGCAGTATTTT
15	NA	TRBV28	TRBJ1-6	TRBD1	CASTINPGQGRTLHF	TGTGCCAGCACCATTAACCCGGGACAGGGCCGCACCCTCCACTTT
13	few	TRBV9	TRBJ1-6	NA	CASSVSADPPLHF	TGTGCCAGCAGCGTATCGGCCGACCCACCCCTCCACTTT
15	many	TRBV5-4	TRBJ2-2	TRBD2	CASSPQRGTTGELFF	TGTGCCAGCAGCCCTCAGCGGGGCACCACCGGGGAGCTGTTTTTT
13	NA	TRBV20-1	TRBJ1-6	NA	CSAGLDLSSPLHF	TGCAGTGCTGGACTAGATTTGAGTTCACCCCTCCACTTT
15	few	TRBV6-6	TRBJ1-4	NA	CASIRDRMADEKLFF	TGTGCCAGCATCCGAGACAGGATGGCCGATGAAAAACTGTTTTTT
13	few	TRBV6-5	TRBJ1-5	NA	CASSYSGTQPQHF	TGTGCCAGCAGTTACTCTGGGACTCAGCCCCAGCATTTT
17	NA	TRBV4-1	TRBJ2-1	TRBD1	CASSQDRGPDSNNEQFF	TGCGCCAGCAGCCAAGATAGGGGGCCCGACTCCAACAATGAGCAGTTCTTC
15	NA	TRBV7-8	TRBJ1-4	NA	CASSHDRRSGEKLFF	TGTGCCAGCAGCCATGACAGAAGGTCTGGCGAAAAACTGTTTTTT
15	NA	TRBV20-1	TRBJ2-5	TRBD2	CSARDRRTSVETQYF	TGCAGTGCTAGAGATCGGAGGACTAGTGTGGAGACCCAGTACTTC
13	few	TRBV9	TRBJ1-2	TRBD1	CASSVVTGGGYTF	TGTGCCAGCAGCGTAGTGACAGGGGGTGGCTACACCTTC
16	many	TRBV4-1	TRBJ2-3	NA	CASSHLGRARMDTQYF	TGCGCCAGCAGCCACCTCGGACGTGCGCGGATGGATACGCAGTATTTT
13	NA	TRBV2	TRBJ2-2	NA	CASSEGALGELFF	TGTGCCAGCAGTGAAGGGGCCCTGGGGGAGCTGTTTTTT
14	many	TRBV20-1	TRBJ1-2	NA	CSALPGLHFDGYTF	TGCAGTGCCCTTCCGGGGCTCCATTTCGATGGCTACACCTTC
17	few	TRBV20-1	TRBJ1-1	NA	CSASDPVLRGENTEAFF	TGCAGTGCTAGTGATCCTGTTCTCCGGGGCGAGAACACTGAAGCTTTCTTT
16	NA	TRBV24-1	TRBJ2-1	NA	CATSDRGRGWDNEQFF	TGTGCCACCAGTGACCGGGGCAGGGGATGGGACAATGAGCAGTTCTTC
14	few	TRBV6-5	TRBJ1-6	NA	CASTLDRGNSPLHF	TGTGCCAGCACCCTGGACCGGGGGAATTCACCCCTCCACTTT
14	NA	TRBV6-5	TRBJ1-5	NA	CASRGGASNQPQHF	TGTGCCAGCAGAGGGGGGGCCAGCAATCAGCCCCAGCATTTT
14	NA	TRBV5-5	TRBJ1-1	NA	CASSLNWAGLEAFF	TGTGCCAGCAGCTTGAACTGGGCAGGGCTTGAAGCTTTCTTT
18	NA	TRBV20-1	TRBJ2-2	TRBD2	CSARDPFSRGGRSGELFF	TGCAGTGCTAGAGACCCCTTTTCGCGGGGGGGCCGAAGTGGGGAGCTGTTTTTT
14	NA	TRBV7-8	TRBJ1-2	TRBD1	CASSRQSGGDGYTF	TGTGCCAGCAGCCGACAGTCAGGGGGCGATGGCTACACCTTC
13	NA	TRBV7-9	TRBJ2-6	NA	CATTGSGANVLTF	TGTGCCACCACAGGGTCCGGGGCCAACGTCCTGACTTTC
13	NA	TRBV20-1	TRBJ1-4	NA	CSARDRVGEKLFF	TGCAGTGCTAGAGACAGGGTTGGGGAAAAACTGTTTTTT
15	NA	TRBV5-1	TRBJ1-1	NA	CASSVSGTRNTEAFF	TGCGCCAGCAGCGTATCCGGGACAAGGAACACTGAAGCTTTCTTT
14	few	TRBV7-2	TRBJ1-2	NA	CASSPRQSNYGYTF	TGTGCCAGCAGCCCGCGACAGAGCAACTATGGCTACACCTTC
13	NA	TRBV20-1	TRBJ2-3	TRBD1	CSAKGGHADTQYF	TGCAGTGCTAAAGGGGGCCACGCAGATACGCAGTATTTT
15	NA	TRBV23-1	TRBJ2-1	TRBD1	CASSPDRASYNEQFF	TGCGCCAGCAGCCCGGACAGGGCCTCCTACAATGAGCAGTTCTTC
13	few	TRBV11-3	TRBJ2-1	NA	CASSLEAGDEQFF	TGTGCCAGCAGCTTAGAGGCGGGCGATGAGCAGTTCTTC
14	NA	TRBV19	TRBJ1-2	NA	CASSISRQFYGYTF	TGTGCCAGTAGTATATCCCGACAGTTCTATGGCTACACCTTC
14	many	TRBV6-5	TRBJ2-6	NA	CASSGASGANVLTF	TGTGCCAGCAGCGGGGCCTCTGGGGCCAACGTCCTGACTTTC
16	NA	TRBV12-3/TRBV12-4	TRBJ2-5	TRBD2	CASRLTSGGAGETQYF	TGTGCCAGCAGACTGACTAGCGGGGGGGCCGGAGAGACCCAGTACTTC
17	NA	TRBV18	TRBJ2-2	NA	CASSPPPRVVNTGELFF	TGTGCCAGCTCACCTCCCCCGAGGGTGGTCAACACCGGGGAGCTGTTTTTT
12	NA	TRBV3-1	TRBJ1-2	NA	CASSQVTYGYTF	TGTGCCAGCAGCCAAGTGACCTATGGCTACACCTTC
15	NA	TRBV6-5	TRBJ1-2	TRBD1	CASSFSQGQGYGYTF	TGTGCCAGCAGTTTCTCACAGGGGCAAGGCTATGGCTACACCTTC
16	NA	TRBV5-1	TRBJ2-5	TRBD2	CASSSGGGIVQETQYF	TGCGCCAGCAGTTCGGGCGGGGGTATAGTCCAAGAGACCCAGTACTTC
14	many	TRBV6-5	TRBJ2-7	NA	CASSYSQGPYEQYF	TGTGCCAGCAGTTACTCACAGGGTCCCTACGAGCAGTACTTC
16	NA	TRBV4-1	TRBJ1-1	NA	CASSQDSSRELGEAFF	TGCGCCAGCAGCCAAGATAGTAGCAGGGAGCTGGGTGAAGCTTTCTTT
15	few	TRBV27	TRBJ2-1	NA	CASSLEGVSYNEQFF	TGTGCCAGCAGTTTGGAAGGTGTTTCCTACAATGAGCAGTTCTTC
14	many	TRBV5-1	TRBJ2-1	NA	CASSTDGYYNEQFF	TGCGCCAGCAGCACGGACGGGTACTACAATGAGCAGTTCTTC
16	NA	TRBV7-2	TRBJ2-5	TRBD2	CASSLQRGRIQETQYF	TGTGCCAGCAGCTTACAGCGGGGGAGAATCCAAGAGACCCAGTACTTC
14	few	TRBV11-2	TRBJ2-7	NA	CASSRDHLLYEQYF	TGTGCCAGCAGCCGGGACCACCTCCTCTACGAGCAGTACTTC